The 20 T cell receptor beta chains below all came from one sample that was sequenced in a study of T cell clonotyping in hematopoietic cell transplantation. Profiled with immunoSEQ multiplex PCR; TCRdb holds only in-frame clones, not every one. This table has about 27,000 clones, around 95% appearing once. Source material: peripheral blood mononuclear cells. The receptor set was obtained from a man aged 45-65 years in good health. Some clones in this sample may be carry-over from other donors' samples.

The chain combines TRBV15 with TRBJ1-2, with TRBD1 matching 7 bases. V lost 5 bases to trimming and J lost 5 bases; unmatched junction nucleotides: 8. The CDR3 has 14 amino acids. Germline CDR1 and CDR2: LNHNV and YYDKDF (reference sequence). The CDR3 here is CATSPNRGWYGYTF. Written as DNA, the CDR3 is TGTGCCACCAGCCCTAACAGGGGATGGTATGGCTACACCTTC.

The chain combines TRBV29-1 with TRBJ2-5; 12 nucleotides align to TRBD1. V dropped 0 bases and J dropped 5; count of bases not matched to a gene: 4. CDR3 length: 15 residues. CDR1 and CDR2 from the germline V gene are SQVTM and ANQGSEA. The CDR3 loop is CSVEEGQGAYETQYF. The CDR3 nucleotides read TGCAGCGTTGAAGAGGGACAGGGGGCTTACGAGACCCAGTACTTC.

This chain links TRBV7-8 with TRBJ2-3, with 8 bases lining up with TRBD1. Germline CDR1 reads SGHVS; CDR2 reads FQNEAQ. The trim removed 5 bases at V and 2 bases at J, leaving 6 bases unmatched. CDR3 length: 15 amino acids. The CDR3 sequence: CASSLRDRSTDTQYF. In nucleotides, the CDR3 is TGTGCCAGCAGCCTACGGGACAGGTCCACAGATACGCAGTATTTT.

The genes are TRBV27 and TRBJ1-1; D is unclear. The V end was cut by 6 bases, the J end by 11 bases, with 16 bases between. Germline values: CDR1 MNHEY, CDR2 SMNVEV (reference sequence). This CDR3 has 12 residues. The CDR3 loop is CASRPSVLGAFF. The CDR3 nucleotides read TGTGCCAGCAGGCCGAGCGTCCTTGGGGCTTTCTTT.

The chain recombines TRBV7-3 with TRBJ1-2; 7 bases are a match to TRBD1. The CDR3 has 17 amino acids. The germline CDR1 and CDR2 sequences are SGHTA and FQGTGA. With V trimmed by 5 bases and J by 8 bases, 20 bases remained unmatched. CDR3 residues: CASSPQQGLYSPEGYTF. The CDR3 DNA is TGTGCCAGCAGCCCTCAACAGGGGCTTTACTCCCCGGAGGGCTACACCTTC.

This clone was observed once. This chain connects TRBV29-1 to TRBJ1-2; unclear D gene. Germline assignment: CDR1 SQVTM and CDR2 ANQGSEA. The V gene lost 2 bases and the J gene lost 3 bases, with 7 bases spanning the gap. The CDR3 is made up of 12 amino acids. CDR3 amino acids: CSVESQDYGYTF. CDR3 bases: TGCAGCGTTGAATCGCAGGACTATGGCTACACCTTC.

The J gene is TRBJ1-6, the V gene TRBV5-4, with D possibly being TRBD1 (5 bases). The CDR3 totals 14 residues. Trimming shortened V by 0 bases and J by 10 bases, and 11 bases separated the two germline ends. Germline V gives CDR1 SGHNT, CDR2 YYREEE (reference sequence). CDR3: CASSLAGGGSPLHF. The CDR3 region has the DNA TGTGCCAGCAGCTTGGCGGGGGGAGGGTCACCCCTCCACTTT. The complete variable domain, with remaining parts taken from reference TRBV5-4 and TRBJ1-6, reads ETGVTQSPTHLIKTRGQQVTLRCSSQSGHNTVSWYQQALGQGPQFIFQYYREEENGRGNFPPRFSGLQFPNYSSELNVNALELDDSALYLCASSLAGGGSPLHFGNGTRLTVT.

The chain couples TRBV10-2 to TRBJ2-7; D might be TRBD2 (7 bases). The germline V gene has CDR1 WSHSY and CDR2 SAAADI. The ends were cut back, 0 bases at V and 3 bases at J, with 21 bases in the middle. This CDR3 region has 18 residues. As DNA, the CDR3 is TGCGCCAGCAGTGAGTCGATATCGGGGGGCGATACGATCTACGAGCAGTACTTC. Translating it yields CASSESISGGDTIYEQYF.

This clone was seen once. The rearrangement uses TRBV11-2 and TRBJ2-5; unclear D gene. Looked up from germline, CDR1 is SGHAT and CDR2 is FQNNGV. This CDR3 has 13 amino acids. V lost 5 bases and J 5 bases, leaving 12 bases between the germline ends. The CDR3 sequence is CASSHRRTETQYF. The DNA of the CDR3 is TGTGCCAGCAGCCACCGACGCACTGAGACCCAGTACTTC. The entire variable domain, with the rest obtained from reference TRBV11-2 and TRBJ2-5, is as follows: EAGVAQSPRYKIIEKRQSVAFWCNPISGHATLYWYQQILGQGPKLLIQFQNNGVVDDSQLPKDRFSAERLKGVDSTLKIQPAKLEDSAVYLCASSHRRTETQYFGPGTRLLVL.

V gene TRBV10-2 combines with J gene TRBJ1-2; D perhaps matches TRBD1 (5 bases). V was pared by 7 bases and J by 3 bases, with 12 bases between. Germline CDR1 and CDR2: WSHSY and SAAADI. This CDR3 comprises 13 residues. Here the CDR3 DNA reads TGCGCCAGCACACCCACGGGGGACTATGGCTACACCTTC. It codes for CASTPTGDYGYTF.

The genes are TRBV5-6 and TRBJ1-1, with 8 bases that match TRBD1. V was pared by 2 bases and J by 5 bases, with 11 bases of the junction left unmatched. This CDR3 contains 16 residues. Germline CDR1 and CDR2: SGHDT and YYEEEE. CDR3 sequence (DNA): TGTGCCAGCAGCTTTCGGACAGGGACATTCGTTACTGAAGCTTTCTTT. Residues: CASSFRTGTFVTEAFF.

The chain links TRBV5-4 to TRBJ2-5, with D perhaps assigned TRBD1 or TRBD2 (5 bases each). Germline CDR1 SGHNT, CDR2 YYREEE (reference sequence). There are 15 residues in the CDR3. The V gene lost 1 base and the J gene lost 1 base, with 11 bases spanning the gap. The DNA for the CDR3 is TGTGCCAGCAGCTTGAAGAGGGGACCCCAAGAGACCCAGTACTTC. It is translated as CASSLKRGPQETQYF.

The rearrangement joins TRBV5-1 to TRBJ1-4; no clear D gene. This CDR3 has 14 residues. CDR1 and CDR2 from the germline V gene are SGHRS and YFSETQ. Trimming shortened V by 1 base and J by 4 bases, and 8 bases separated the two germline ends. The CDR3 DNA sequence: TGCGCCAGCAGCTTGTCGGCAGATAATGAAAAACTGTTTTTT. The encoded protein is CASSLSADNEKLFF.

The chain uses TRBV11-2 and TRBJ2-7; 10 nucleotides line up with TRBD2. The CDR3 consists of 19 residues. Germline assignment: CDR1 SGHAT and CDR2 FQNNGV. V gave up 1 base and J gave up 0 bases; unmatched junction bases: 12. The CDR3, as DNA: TGTGCCAGCAGCTTAGTGACAGCGGGGGGGCCTTATAGCTCCTACGAGCAGTACTTC. Translation gives CASSLVTAGGPYSSYEQYF.

V usage is TRBV7-2 and J usage is TRBJ2-2; D uncertain. Trimming stripped 6 bases from V and 4 bases from J, with 9 bases between. The CDR3 has 13 residues. Germline CDR1 and CDR2: SGHTA and FQGNSA. CDR3 sequence reads: CASRPTFTGELFF. As DNA, the CDR3 is TGTGCCAGCAGACCTACATTCACCGGGGAGCTGTTTTTT.

The CDR3 spells CASSGQRGNSPLHF. CDR3 coding DNA: TGTGCCAGCAGCGGACAGAGGGGTAATTCACCCCTCCACTTT. This rearrangement joins TRBV2 to TRBJ1-6; tentative D call: TRBD1 (6 bases). V lost 6 bases to trimming and J lost 6 bases, with 12 bases between them. This CDR3 is 14 amino acids long. Germline assignment: CDR1 SNHLY and CDR2 FYNNEI.

The gene calls are TRBV6-1 and TRBJ1-1, with TRBD1 matching over 10 bases. Germline V lookup: CDR1 MNHNS, CDR2 SASEGT. Trimming at V came to 4 bases and at J to 5 bases, leaving 7 bases not matched to a gene. This CDR3 comprises 15 residues. CDR3 nucleotides: TGTGCCAGCAGTGCCGAGACAGGGGGCAAGACTGAAGCTTTCTTT. Translating it yields CASSAETGGKTEAFF.

This sequence joins TRBV30 and TRBJ1-5, with D unclear. CDR3 length: 13 amino acids. Trimming left V 2 bases short and J 6 bases short, with 11 bases between. CDR1 and CDR2 (germline): GTSNPN, SVGIG (reference sequence). DNA of the CDR3: TGTGCCTGGAGTTTGGGAGAAAGTCAGCCCCAGCATTTT. Translating it yields CAWSLGESQPQHF.

The V and J genes are TRBV7-3 and TRBJ1-1, with D maybe TRBD1 (6 bases). The CDR3 has 13 amino acids. CDR1 is SGHTA and CDR2 is FQGTGA in the germline V gene. Trimming removed 8 bases from V and 1 base from J, with 11 bases in between. DNA of the CDR3: TGTGCCAGCGCCCGGGGGGCGAACACTGAAGCTTTCTTT. Protein product: CASARGANTEAFF. The full variable domain, rest sourced from reference TRBV7-3 and TRBJ1-1, is GAGVSQTPSNKVTEKGKYVELRCDPISGHTALYWYRQSLGQGPEFLIYFQGTGAADDSGLPNDRFFAVRPEGSVSTLKIQRTERGDSAVYLCASARGANTEAFFGQGTRLTVV.

The V call is TRBV19, the J call TRBJ1-5; weak D call: TRBD1 (6 bases). The germline V gene has CDR1 LNHDA and CDR2 SQIVND (reference sequence). There are 14 residues in the CDR3. Trimming shortened V by 1 base and J by 5 bases, and 9 bases separated the two germline ends. The CDR3 sequence is CASSIVGGDQPQHF. CDR3 DNA sequence: TGTGCCAGTAGTATAGTAGGGGGTGATCAGCCCCAGCATTTT.